Shown below are 21 T cell receptor beta chains from a single sample sequenced in a study of technical replicates of blood from several donors. Assay used: immunoSEQ multiplex PCR; TCRdb lists only in-frame clones, some missing. The profile shows over 70,000 clones, approximately 97% of them singletons. The sample consisted of T cells isolated from PBMCs. The receptor source for this set is a human donor in good health.

The chain joins TRBV28 to TRBJ2-5; D gene unclear. The ends were cut back, 0 bases at V and 5 bases at J, with 19 bases in the middle. This CDR3 is 17 amino acids long. The germline CDR1 and CDR2 sequences are MDHEN and SYDVKM. CDR3 in amino acids: CASSLWSNSLKSETQYF. In DNA form, the CDR3 reads TGTGCCAGCAGTTTATGGTCAAACTCCCTCAAGTCGGAGACCCAGTACTTC.

V gene TRBV10-3 combines with J gene TRBJ1-3, with 10 bases identical to TRBD1. CDR1 is ENHRY, CDR2 SYGVKD, per germline. The CDR3 extends over 14 amino acids. The ends lost 8 bases at V and 4 bases at J; junction bases unmatched: 5. The CDR3 sequence is CAIRTGGDGNTIYF. CDR3 in DNA: TGTGCCATCCGGACAGGGGGGGACGGAAACACCATATATTTT.

The genes are TRBV5-1 and TRBJ1-1; D gene uncertain. The CDR3 is 14 residues long. The germline gives CDR1 SGHRS, CDR2 YFSETQ. V was shortened by 0 bases and J by 6 bases, with 12 bases between the two germline ends. CDR3 loop: CASSLGTRSSEAFF. CDR3 DNA: TGCGCCAGCAGCTTGGGGACTAGGAGTTCTGAAGCTTTCTTT.

V and J are TRBV11-2 and TRBJ2-7; 9 bases match TRBD2. The CDR3 contains 17 residues. Germline trimming cut 2 bases from V and 0 bases from J; bases unmatched to any gene: 8. The germline V gene has CDR1 SGHAT and CDR2 FQNNGV. CDR3 in amino acids: CASSLSVSGGVSYEQYF. CDR3 coding DNA: TGTGCCAGCAGCTTATCGGTTAGCGGGGGTGTCTCCTACGAGCAGTACTTC.

Only one count was recorded for this clone. This rearrangement joins TRBV4-1 to TRBJ1-5; 7 bases align to TRBD1. This CDR3 is 16 amino acids long. Germline V gives CDR1 MGHRA, CDR2 YSYEKL. V was clipped by 0 bases and J by 0 bases; unmatched bases: 2. The CDR3 DNA sequence: TGCGCCAGCAGCCAAGAGGGGACAGTTAGCAATCAGCCCCAGCATTTT. The encoded protein is CASSQEGTVSNQPQHF.

The chain joins TRBV4-1 to TRBJ1-2, with D unclear. CDR1 and CDR2 from the germline V gene are MGHRA and YSYEKL. This CDR3 contains 13 residues. Trimming removed 2 bases at V and 7 bases at J, with 11 bases between. The CDR3 loop is CASSQTRDAGYTF. Written as DNA, the CDR3 is TGCGCCAGCAGCCAAACCCGGGATGCTGGCTACACCTTC.

This chain uses TRBV5-6 with TRBJ2-3; D not resolved. Trimming left V 1 base short and J 2 bases short, with 8 bases between. The CDR3 spans 14 residues. Looked up from germline, CDR1 is SGHDT and CDR2 is YYEEEE. CDR3 amino acids: CASSLRLNTDTQYF. The CDR3 DNA is TGTGCCAGCAGCTTGAGACTGAACACAGATACGCAGTATTTT.

The chain recombines TRBV5-4 with TRBJ1-1; the D is unclear. This CDR3 spans 14 amino acids. V dropped 5 bases and J dropped 5 bases, with 16 bases sitting between them. Per germline, CDR1 SGHNT and CDR2 YYREEE (reference sequence). The DNA for the CDR3 is TGTGCCAGCAGACAAGGAGAGGGTAGAACTGAAGCTTTCTTT. Encoded protein: CASRQGEGRTEAFF.

This chain connects TRBV18 to TRBJ2-3; tentative D call: TRBD1 (5 bases). This CDR3 is built from 17 residues. Looked up from germline, CDR1 is KGHSH and CDR2 is LQKENI. Trimming cost V 2 bases and J 1 base, with 16 bases left between them. Here the CDR3 reads CASSPTLGLGGTDTQYF. DNA for the CDR3: TGTGCCAGCTCACCAACTTTGGGGCTAGGGGGCACAGATACGCAGTATTTT.

This clone has just one count. The chain employs TRBV5-1 and TRBJ2-3; 8 nucleotides align to TRBD1. The CDR3 runs to 16 residues. Trimming cost V 3 bases and J 11 bases; bases outside gene matches: 17. The germline V gene has CDR1 SGHRS and CDR2 YFSETQ. The CDR3 DNA follows: TGCGCCAGCAGCTCCCCTTACGGGACAGGCCCTTTATGGCAGTATTTT. Translated: CASSSPYGTGPLWQYF.

This clone was picked up one time. This chain uses TRBV7-9 with TRBJ2-3, with D hard to call. The V and J ends lost 4 bases and 5 bases respectively, with 7 bases between them. The germline V gene encodes CDR1 SEHNR and CDR2 FQNEAQ (reference sequence). The CDR3 is 12 amino acids. DNA for the CDR3: TGTGCCAGCAGCTCACATATAGATACGCAGTATTTT. This gives the protein CASSSHIDTQYF.

V is TRBV15 and J is TRBJ2-7, with D maybe TRBD1 (6 bases). Per germline, CDR1 LNHNV and CDR2 YYDKDF (reference sequence). This CDR3 has 14 amino acids. The V end lost 4 bases, the J end lost 1 base, and 11 bases lay between the germline ends. The chain's CDR3 is CATSIDRYSYEQYF. As DNA, the CDR3 is TGTGCCACCAGCATAGACAGGTATTCCTACGAGCAGTACTTC.

This clone has only one observation. The genes are TRBV4-1 and TRBJ1-1; no clear D gene. The length of the CDR3 is 13 residues. CDR1 and CDR2 (germline): MGHRA, YSYEKL. The V and J ends lost 4 bases and 6 bases respectively, with 12 bases between them. In nucleotides, the CDR3 is TGCGCCAGCAGCCCAAATAGCGAGGCTGAAGCTTTCTTT. Its translation is CASSPNSEAEAFF.

This chain links TRBV2 with TRBJ2-7, with 8 bases fitting TRBD2. The germline CDR1 and CDR2 sequences are SNHLY and FYNNEI. The CDR3 covers 14 residues. The V gene end was trimmed by 4 bases and the J gene end by 6 bases; junction bases not matched to a gene: 8. CDR3: CASSAGGGRLEQYF. The CDR3 DNA reads TGTGCCAGCAGTGCGGGGGGGGGCAGGCTCGAGCAGTACTTC. Filled out from reference TRBV2 and TRBJ2-7, the complete variable domain reads EPEVTQTPSHQVTQMGQEVILRCVPISNHLYFYWYRQILGQKVEFLVSFYNNEISEKSEIFDDQFSVERPDGSNFTLKIRSTKLEDSAMYFCASSAGGGRLEQYFGPGTRLTVT.

The chain is built from TRBV30 and TRBJ2-4, with D uncertain. Germline V lookup: CDR1 GTSNPN, CDR2 SVGIG (reference sequence). The ends were cut back, 6 bases at V and 0 bases at J, with 6 bases in the middle. The CDR3 runs to 12 residues. The CDR3 reads CACSGAKNIQYF. In DNA, the CDR3 is TGTGCCTGTTCAGGAGCCAAAAACATTCAGTACTTC.

The chain employs TRBV4-1 and TRBJ2-2; D is possibly TRBD1 (6 bases). Germline V gene lookup returns CDR1 MGHRA and CDR2 YSYEKL. Trimming stripped 5 bases from V and 1 base from J, with 17 bases between. The CDR3 spans 17 residues. The CDR3, as DNA: TGCGCCAGCAGCGCTCTCTCCGGGACATTGAACACCGGGGAGCTGTTTTTT. This translates into CASSALSGTLNTGELFF.

The V call is TRBV28, the J call TRBJ1-1; D gene uncertain. The CDR3 spans 14 residues. Trimming stripped 4 bases from V and 3 bases from J, with 12 bases between. Germline V CDR1 and CDR2: MDHEN, SYDVKM. Here the CDR3 DNA reads TGTGCCAGCAGTTCACCTGGGCGCCACACTGAAGCTTTCTTT. It yields the protein CASSSPGRHTEAFF.

The CDR3 is CASSMRQGVSTGELFF. CDR3 DNA: TGTGCCAGTAGTATGAGACAGGGGGTAAGCACCGGGGAGCTGTTTTTT. This chain links TRBV19 with TRBJ2-2, with TRBD1 matching over 9 bases. The CDR3 loop spans 16 amino acids. Germline V CDR1 and CDR2: LNHDA, SQIVND (reference sequence). V lost 3 bases to trimming and J lost 4 bases; unmatched junction nucleotides: 6.

This clone was detected only once. In DNA form, the CDR3 reads TGTGCCAGCAGTGGGTCCGGGACAGGGAGTTCATTGAGCTCCTACAATGAGCAGTTCTTC. It codes for CASSGSGTGSSLSSYNEQFF. The chain joins TRBV2 to TRBJ2-1, with 9 bases that match TRBD1. The V and J ends lost 4 bases and 0 bases, in that order; junction bases with no gene match: 16. The V gene's germline CDR1 is SNHLY and CDR2 FYNNEI. The CDR3 is 20 amino acids.

V is TRBV5-4 and J is TRBJ2-3; the D gene is possibly TRBD1 (5 bases). This CDR3 is built from 15 residues. CDR1 is SGHNT and CDR2 is YYREEE in the germline V gene (reference sequence). Deletions cut 0 bases from V and 4 bases from J, with 12 bases between. CDR3 coding DNA: TGTGCCAGCAGCTTGGCAGGGATGATAGCAGATACGCAGTATTTT. Translation: CASSLAGMIADTQYF.

This chain uses TRBV4-1 with TRBJ2-7; TRBD2 matches 9 bases. This CDR3 region has 15 residues. From germline, CDR1 is MGHRA and CDR2 YSYEKL. V trimming: 3 bases; J trimming: 5 bases; junction bases outside the gene matches: 8. CDR3 sequence reads: CASSQRASGTDEQYF. In DNA form, the CDR3 reads TGCGCCAGCAGCCAGCGGGCTAGCGGGACCGACGAGCAGTACTTC.